The rows below give T cell receptor beta chains drawn from one sample of a study of blood T cell repertoires in COVID-19. Generated by immunoSEQ multiplex PCR, the TCRdb table keeps only in-frame clones and is missing some. The table has about 250,000 clones, about 83% seen once. The specimen sequenced was peripheral blood. The receptors were gathered from a man aged 35 to 55 with active or convalescent COVID-19. Both conserved end residues are part of each CDR3. The order of the fields is D gene, clone size, J gene, V gene, CDR3 DNA, CDR3 protein. The D gene is left open where the match is weak. Clone sizes are given selectively: once, few, many, or a class where the clone is expanded.

>.|few|TRBJ1-1|TRBV3-1/TRBV3-2
TGTGCCAGCAGCCAAGCCCGCAACATGAACACTGAAGCTTTCTTT
CASSQARNMNTEAFF
>.|.|TRBJ1-5|TRBV28
TGTGCCAGCAGTGGGGGGAACAGCCCCTTGCAGCCCCAGCATTTT
CASSGGNSPLQPQHF
>.|once|TRBJ2-3|TRBV5-4
TGTGCCAGCAGCATACTAGCTAGCACAGATACGCAGTATTTT
CASSILASTDTQYF
>TRBD1|.|TRBJ1-6|TRBV11-2
TGTGCCAGCAGCGGACAGGGGGCTTCACCCCTCCACTTT
CASSGQGASPLHF
>TRBD1|.|TRBJ1-1|TRBV5-1
TGCGCCAGCAGCTTGGGGGACAGAGACAACACTGAAGCTTTCTTT
CASSLGDRDNTEAFF
>.|.|TRBJ1-1|TRBV6-5
TGTGCCAGCAGTTACCCAGCGAGGGGGACTGAAGCTTTCTTT
CASSYPARGTEAFF
>.|.|TRBJ2-7|TRBV7-2
TGTGCCAGCAGCTCAACAGGACAAACAAGGGGGGAGCAGTACTTC
CASSSTGQTRGEQYF
>TRBD1|.|TRBJ2-5|TRBV2
TGTGCCAGCCTGAGACAGGGGGCCACAGAGACCCAGTACTTC
CASLRQGATETQYF
>.|.|TRBJ1-5|TRBV7-2
TGTGCCAGCAGCCCAGGAGGGCCCCAGCATTTT
CASSPGGPQHF
>TRBD1|.|TRBJ2-2|TRBV18
TGTGCCAGCTCACCAACAGGACAGGGCACCGGGGAGCTGTTTTTT
CASSPTGQGTGELFF
>.|.|TRBJ1-4|TRBV6-5
TGTGCCAGCAGTCCAGCCTACTTAGGGAGCGAAAAACTGTTTTTT
CASSPAYLGSEKLFF
>TRBD1|.|TRBJ1-6|TRBV5-6
TGTGCCAGCAGCCACGGGACAGGGCAGTGGTATTCACCCCTCCACTTT
CASSHGTGQWYSPLHF
>TRBD1|once|TRBJ2-7|TRBV9
TGTGCCAGCAGCGTGGGGGTTGCGCGACAGGGGGCAAAATACGAGCAGTACTTC
CASSVGVARQGAKYEQYF
>.|once|TRBJ2-1|TRBV7-6
TGTGCCAGCGGGCCTACCAATGAGCAGTTCTTC
CASGPTNEQFF
>.|.|TRBJ1-1|TRBV24-1
TGTGCCACCAGTGACCCCCAGGGGACTGAAGCTTTCTTT
CATSDPQGTEAFF
>.|few|TRBJ2-7|TRBV2
TGTGCCAGCAGTGGGTATGGGGGGGCGGACGAGCAGTACTTC
CASSGYGGADEQYF
>.|.|TRBJ1-5|TRBV6-2/TRBV6-3
TGTGCCAGCAGTTACGATGGCAGGCCGTATAGCAATCAGCCCCAGCATTTT
CASSYDGRPYSNQPQHF
>TRBD1|.|TRBJ2-1|TRBV9
TGTGCCAGCAGCGTAACGACAGGGAACAATGAGCAGTTCTTC
CASSVTTGNNEQFF
>TRBD1|.|TRBJ1-3|TRBV2
TGTGCCAGCAGTGCGGGCAGGGGGCTTACTGGAAACACCATATATTTT
CASSAGRGLTGNTIYF
>.|.|TRBJ2-7|TRBV15
TGTGCCACCAGCACCAGCTTCGACAGGGAGGAGTTCTACGAGCAGTACTTC
CATSTSFDREEFYEQYF
>.|.|TRBJ2-6|TRBV15
TGTGCCACCAGCAGAGCCTATCAGGGGTCTGGGGCCAACGTCCTGACTTTC
CATSRAYQGSGANVLTF
>.|.|TRBJ1-5|TRBV12-3/TRBV12-4
TGTGCCAGCACGGGAGGGAGGCAGCCCCAGCATTTT
CASTGGRQPQHF
>.|.|TRBJ2-2|TRBV27
TGTGCCAGCAGTTATGACAGAAACCTCAGGGGGGAGCTGTTTTTT
CASSYDRNLRGELFF
>.|.|TRBJ1-4|TRBV2
TGTGCCAGCAGCCCGACAGACTCCGCAACTAATGAAAAACTGTTTTTT
CASSPTDSATNEKLFF
>.|.|TRBJ2-5|TRBV6-5
TGTGCCAGCGGAGACTACGAAGAGACCCAGTACTTC
CASGDYEETQYF